This T cell receptor (beta chain) was identified in a study of T cell responses to AZD1222 COVID-19 vaccine. Study-level results: Females outnumbered males among donors, who were mostly white British; clonal diversity was possibly underestimated. Vaccination with two AZD1222 doses was followed by a rise in Spike-specific TCR breadth and depth. In the spike-specific TCR repertoire, nearly half reportedly target unmutated variant regions. Regions 160-218 and 743-854 held dominance among vaccine-associated CD4 TCRs, which spanned spike.

Data came from immunoSEQ multiplex PCR; TCRdb stores just in-frame clones and leaves some out. The repertoire holds over 100,000 clones, 70% to 90% seen once, with around 20% in the top ten. In regard to this clone: Its antigen is currently unknown.

The source material was peripheral blood, sampled on day 0 of AZD1222 vaccination. This receptor was taken from an adult in good health.

In nucleotides, the CDR3 is TGTGCCAGCAGCCAACTGGGTAATACTGAAGCTTTCTTT. Translated: CASSQLGNTEAFF. V is TRBV6-5 and J is TRBJ1-1; no clear D gene. V shed 6 bases and J shed 5 bases, with 13 bases lying between them. CDR1 is MNHEY, CDR2 SVGAGI, per germline. The CDR3 spans 13 residues.